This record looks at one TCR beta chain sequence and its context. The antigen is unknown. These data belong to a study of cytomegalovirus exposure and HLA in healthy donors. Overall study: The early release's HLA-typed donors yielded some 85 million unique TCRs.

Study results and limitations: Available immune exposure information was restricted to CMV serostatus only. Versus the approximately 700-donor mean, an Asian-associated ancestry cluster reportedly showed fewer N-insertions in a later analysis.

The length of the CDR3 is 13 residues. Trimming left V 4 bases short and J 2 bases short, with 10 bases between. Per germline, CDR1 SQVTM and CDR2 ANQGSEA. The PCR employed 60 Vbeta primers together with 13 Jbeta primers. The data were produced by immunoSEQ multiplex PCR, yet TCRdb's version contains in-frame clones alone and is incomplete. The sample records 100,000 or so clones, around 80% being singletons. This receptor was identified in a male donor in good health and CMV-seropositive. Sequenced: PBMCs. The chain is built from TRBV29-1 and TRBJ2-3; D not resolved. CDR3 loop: CSVVSVHTDTQYF. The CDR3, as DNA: TGCAGCGTTGTGTCAGTTCACACAGATACGCAGTATTTT.